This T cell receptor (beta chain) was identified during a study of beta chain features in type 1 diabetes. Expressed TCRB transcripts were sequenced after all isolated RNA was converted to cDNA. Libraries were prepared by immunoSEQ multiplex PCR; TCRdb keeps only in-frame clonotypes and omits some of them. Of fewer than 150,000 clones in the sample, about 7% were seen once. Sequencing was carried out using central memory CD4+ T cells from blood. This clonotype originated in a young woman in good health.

The CDR3 coding sequence is TGCGCCAGCAGCTTGCAGCCCTCTAGCGGGACCCCCAATGAGCAGTTCTTC. Amino acid sequence: CASSLQPSSGTPNEQFF. The chain has TRBV5-1 and TRBJ2-1; 9 nucleotides match TRBD2. There are 17 residues in the CDR3. CDR1 SGHRS and CDR2 YFSETQ come from the germline V gene. J gave up 6 bases and V 1 base, and 11 bases lay outside the gene matches.